This T cell receptor (beta chain) was sequenced during a study of OX40 agonist ivuxolimab in advanced cancers. Study overall: Therapy given before enrollment (anti-PD-1, anti-PD-L1 or anti-CTLA-4) was allowed, and roughly 41% had some.

Germline V gene lookup returns CDR1 LNHDA and CDR2 SQIVND (reference sequence). This CDR3 comprises 15 residues. V was shortened by 7 bases and J by 5 bases, with 21 bases between the two germline ends. TCRdb keeps only in-frame clones here, not all; method: immunoSEQ multiplex PCR. Of about 88,000 clones detected, about 86% appear once; the ten largest clones hold 1.5% to 2%. The V gene is TRBV19, the J gene TRBJ2-7; D call uncertain. The sequence was obtained from an adult with an advanced solid tumor such as melanoma, head and neck, liver or kidney cancer. Sequences were derived from CD4+ or CD8+ T cells sorted from blood, sampled in a trial of the OX40 agonist ivuxolimab. CDR3 DNA: TGTGCCAGTAAATCCGGTCTACTCAGCGCGAACGAGCAGTACTTC. It encodes CASKSGLLSANEQYF. The whole variable domain, remainder taken from reference TRBV19 and TRBJ2-7, is DGGITQSPKYLFRKEGQNVTLSCEQNLNHDAMYWYRQDPGQGLRLIYYSQIVNDFQKGDIAEGYSVSREKKESFPLTVTSAQKNPTAFYLCASKSGLLSANEQYFGPGTRLTVT.